The sequence of this T cell receptor beta chain was determined in a study of T-cell reconstitution after alpha-beta-depleted transplantation in children. This clonotype was found a few times. Preparation of the TCRbeta library used unique molecular identifiers. Via MiXCR, TCRdb re-called the PCR reads, giving one row per CDR3 protein. This sample has about 690,000 distinct CDR3 sequences, with around a sixth found just once. Germline lookup yields CDR1 PRHDT and CDR2 FYEKMQ (reference sequence). The CDR3 is 13 residues long. Trimming removed 5 bases from V and 9 bases from J, with 16 bases in between.

Material: PBMCs from the stem cell graft donor, obtained from the stem cell graft. J is TRBJ1-1 and V is TRBV13, with TRBD1 as a possible D gene (5 bases). The sequence came from a human donor who donated a stem cell graft to a child with acute myeloid leukemia. The CDR3: CASSPTLQGQAFF. DNA of the CDR3: TGTGCCAGCAGCCCTACGCTGCAGGGCCAAGCTTTCTTT.